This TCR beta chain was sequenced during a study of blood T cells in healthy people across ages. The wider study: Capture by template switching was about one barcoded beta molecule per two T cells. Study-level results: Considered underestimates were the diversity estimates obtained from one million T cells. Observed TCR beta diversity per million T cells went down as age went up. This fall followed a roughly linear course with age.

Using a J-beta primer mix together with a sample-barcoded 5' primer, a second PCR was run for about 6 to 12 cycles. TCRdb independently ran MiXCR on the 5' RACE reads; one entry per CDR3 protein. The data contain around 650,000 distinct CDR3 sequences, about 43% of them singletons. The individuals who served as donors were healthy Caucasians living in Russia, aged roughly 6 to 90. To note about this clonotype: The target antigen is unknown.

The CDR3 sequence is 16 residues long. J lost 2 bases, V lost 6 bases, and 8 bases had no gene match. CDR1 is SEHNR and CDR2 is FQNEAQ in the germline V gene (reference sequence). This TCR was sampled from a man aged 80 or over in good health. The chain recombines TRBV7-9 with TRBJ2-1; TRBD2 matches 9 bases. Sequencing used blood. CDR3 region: CASRPSLAGAYNEQFF. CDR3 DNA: TGTGCCAGCAGGCCATCACTAGCGGGTGCCTACAATGAGCAGTTCTTC.